The clone carrying this TCR beta chain was recorded many times. The source of the sample is a study of blood T cells in healthy people across ages. A second roughly 6 to 12 cycle PCR used barcoded and J-beta primers. One entry per CDR3 protein, called by TCRdb with MiXCR from the 5' RACE reads. Of some 1.5 million distinct CDR3 sequences in the sample, 28% were seen once. V gave up 0 bases and J gave up 1 base, with 6 bases separating them. Germline values: CDR1 LNHNV, CDR2 YYDKDF (reference sequence). This CDR3 region has 14 residues. The sequence derives from a woman aged 25 to 45 in good health. The V gene is TRBV15, the J gene TRBJ1-2, with D unresolved. Material: blood. CDR3 sequence: CATSRDARNYGYTF. As DNA, the CDR3 is TGTGCCACCAGCAGAGATGCCCGTAACTATGGCTACACCTTC.